The 24 T cell receptor beta chains given below trace back to one sample, sequenced in a study of shared clonotypes between healthy human individuals. Measured with immunoSEQ multiplex PCR; TCRdb has only the in-frame clones, and not every one. The table lists 450,000 to 600,000 clones, 79% of them singletons. Sequenced sample: PBMCs. Every receptor here comes from a woman aged 40 to 50 in good health. Some clones in this sample may be carry-over from other donors' samples.

This sequence joins TRBV29-1 and TRBJ2-1, with 8 positions matching TRBD2. The V gene end was trimmed by 7 bases and the J gene end by 6 bases; junction bases not matched to a gene: 11. Germline V lookup: CDR1 SQVTM, CDR2 ANQGSEA. The CDR3 contains 14 residues. CDR3 sequence: CSAQSTSGGNEQFF. The CDR3 nucleotides read TGCAGCGCCCAAAGCACTAGCGGAGGCAATGAGCAGTTCTTC.

The chain couples TRBV29-1 to TRBJ2-4; 8 positions match TRBD1. CDR1 and CDR2 from the germline V gene are SQVTM and ANQGSEA. V was pared by 6 bases and J by 7 bases, with 8 bases of the junction left unmatched. This CDR3 has 13 residues. CDR3 sequence reads: CSVDTGGGNIQYF. CDR3 coding DNA: TGCAGCGTCGATACAGGGGGTGGGAACATTCAGTACTTC.

The chain is built from TRBV7-8 and TRBJ2-3; either TRBD1 or TRBD2 may fit D (5 bases each). Germline CDR1 reads SGHVS; CDR2 reads FQNEAQ. The CDR3 contains 14 residues. V shed 5 bases and J shed 2 bases, with 11 bases lying between them. DNA of the CDR3: TGTGCCAGCAGCCTTCTAGGGACCACAGATACGCAGTATTTT. Residues: CASSLLGTTDTQYF. Looking up the rest from reference TRBV7-8 and TRBJ2-3 gives the full variable domain: GAGVSQSPRYKVAKRGQDVALRCDPISGHVSLFWYQQALGQGPEFLTYFQNEAQLDKSGLPSDRFFAERPEGSVSTLKIQRTQQEDSAVYLCASSLLGTTDTQYFGPGTRLTVL.

This chain uses TRBV29-1 with TRBJ2-3; TRBD2 matches 7 bases. Germline assignment: CDR1 SQVTM and CDR2 ANQGSEA. This CDR3 spans 12 amino acids. The CDR3 sequence: CSSLGGTDTQYF. The CDR3 region has the DNA TGCAGTTCGCTGGGGGGGACAGATACGCAGTATTTT.

The V and J genes are TRBV10-3 and TRBJ2-3; tentative D call: TRBD1 (7 bases). The CDR3 is 14 amino acids. V was trimmed by 6 bases and J by 1 base, leaving 11 bases between them. In germline, CDR1 is ENHRY, CDR2 SYGVKD. CDR3 sequence (DNA): TGTGCCATCAGCAGGGGGGAGGGCACAGATACGCAGTATTTT. Amino acids: CAISRGEGTDTQYF.

A word on this clone: The same CDR3 is also encoded by other DNA sequences in this sample. This chain links TRBV30 with TRBJ1-5, with D unresolved. CDR3 length: 13 residues. V was trimmed by 0 bases and J by 5 bases, leaving 8 bases between them. Germline values: CDR1 GTSNPN, CDR2 SVGIG (reference sequence). CDR3 sequence reads: CAWSVLGDQPQHF. As DNA, the CDR3 is TGTGCCTGGAGTGTGTTGGGTGATCAGCCCCAGCATTTT.

This clone has only a few counts. V and J are TRBV27 and TRBJ2-1, with TRBD2 matching over 10 bases. V shed 4 bases and J 3 bases; nucleotides not matched to a gene: 3. The germline gives CDR1 MNHEY, CDR2 SMNVEV (reference sequence). The CDR3 loop spans 15 amino acids. The CDR3 protein is CASSSRTSGYNEQFF. In nucleotides, the CDR3 is TGTGCCAGCAGTTCCAGGACTAGCGGCTACAATGAGCAGTTCTTC.

V gene TRBV7-9 combines with J gene TRBJ1-1, with 9 bases matching TRBD1. Germline values: CDR1 SEHNR, CDR2 FQNEAQ (reference sequence). This CDR3 region has 15 residues. V lost 10 bases and J lost 4; bases outside the gene matches: 13. CDR3 loop: CATGTGNVVGTEAFF. CDR3 DNA sequence: TGTGCCACTGGGACAGGGAACGTTGTGGGCACTGAAGCTTTCTTT.

The sample holds a few counts of this clone. This sequence joins TRBV19 and TRBJ2-2; 7 nucleotides match TRBD1. This CDR3 comprises 15 residues. Germline values: CDR1 LNHDA, CDR2 SQIVND (reference sequence). After removal of 0 bases from V and 4 bases from J, the junction contained 2 bases not matched to a gene. The CDR3 protein is CASSIDHRGTGELFF. CDR3 DNA: TGTGCCAGTAGTATAGATCACAGGGGCACCGGGGAGCTGTTTTTT.

The chain couples TRBV9 to TRBJ2-2; 7 bases map to TRBD1. Germline CDR1 reads SGDLS; CDR2 reads YYNGEE. The CDR3 extends over 15 amino acids. Trimming took 0 bases from V and 4 from J; bases not matched to a gene: 3. CDR3 protein: CASSVEGQTTGELFF. The DNA for the CDR3 is TGTGCCAGCAGCGTAGAGGGACAGACCACCGGGGAGCTGTTTTTT.

This clone was observed a handful of times. The J gene is TRBJ1-3, the V gene TRBV28; no clear D. Looked up from germline, CDR1 is MDHEN and CDR2 is SYDVKM. CDR3 length equals 16 residues. Trimming removed 5 bases at V and 5 bases at J, with 19 bases between. CDR3 coding DNA: TGTGCCAGCAGTCCTGAACGATCTAGGGAAAGAAACACCATATATTTT. It encodes CASSPERSRERNTIYF.

This clone has more than one count but fewer than ten. CDR3 coding DNA: TGCGCCAGCAGCTTGGCGGGGACAGGGGAAGAGCCCCAGCATTTT. It encodes CASSLAGTGEEPQHF. The chain links TRBV5-1 to TRBJ1-5, with 10 bases aligning to TRBD1. Germline trimming cut 0 bases from V and 8 bases from J; bases unmatched to any gene: 5. Per germline, CDR1 SGHRS and CDR2 YFSETQ. This CDR3 is built from 15 residues.

J is TRBJ2-3 and V is TRBV9; D is ambiguous. The V gene's germline CDR1 is SGDLS and CDR2 YYNGEE. The CDR3 consists of 11 residues. V was cut by 4 bases and J by 5 bases, with 5 bases left in between. As DNA, the CDR3 is TGTGCCAGCAGCCTTGGAGATACGCAGTATTTT. It specifies CASSLGDTQYF.

The CDR3 here is CAWSRVIGADTQYF. DNA for the CDR3: TGTGCCTGGTCAAGGGTAATCGGCGCAGATACGCAGTATTTT. The chain uses TRBV30 and TRBJ2-3; D gene unclear. Trimming shortened V by 5 bases and J by 4 bases, and 16 bases separated the two germline ends. The CDR3 runs 14 residues. Germline lookup yields CDR1 GTSNPN and CDR2 SVGIG (reference sequence).

The CDR3 here is CASSISTGTYNEQFF. The CDR3 region has the DNA TGTGCCAGTAGTATCAGTACAGGGACCTACAATGAGCAGTTCTTC. This chain links TRBV19 with TRBJ2-1; possible D gene TRBD1, 6 bases. Between the trimmed V and J ends, which lost 3 bases and 2 bases, there was a span of 11 bases. Germline V gene sequence: CDR1 LNHDA, CDR2 SQIVND (reference sequence). The CDR3 spans 15 residues.

The chain uses TRBV6-4 and TRBJ2-3, with a possible D match to TRBD1 (6 bases). CDR1 and CDR2 (germline): MRHNA, SNTAGT. Trimming shortened V by 0 bases and J by 6 bases, and 13 bases separated the two germline ends. The CDR3 runs 15 residues. Here the CDR3 reads CASSDSTQGHDTQYF. For the CDR3, the DNA is TGTGCCAGCAGTGACTCGACGCAGGGGCACGATACGCAGTATTTT.

This clone was detected ten times or more. CDR3 nucleotides: TGCGCCAGCAGTGTAACCAGTCTGACAGATACGCAGTATTTT. It codes for CASSVTSLTDTQYF. The J gene is TRBJ2-3, the V gene TRBV10-2, with D unclear. Between the trimmed V and J ends, which lost 4 bases and 3 bases, there was a span of 11 bases. Germline V gene lookup returns CDR1 WSHSY and CDR2 SAAADI. CDR3 length: 14 amino acids.

This clone was found a few times. This chain links TRBV2 with TRBJ1-1, with 10 bases lining up with TRBD1. V was pared by 9 bases and J by 11 bases, with 9 bases of the junction left unmatched. Germline lookup yields CDR1 SNHLY and CDR2 FYNNEI. The length of the CDR3 is 12 residues. The CDR3 sequence: CASRTGGLSAFF. For the CDR3, the DNA is TGTGCCAGTAGGACAGGGGGATTGTCGGCTTTCTTT.

Only a few counts were recorded for this clone. This likely reflects a read error, since a far larger clone is one base away. CDR3 in DNA: TGCGCCAGCAGACAGTGGACGAACACTGAAGCTTTCTTT. Residues: CASRQWTNTEAFF. The chain couples TRBV10-1 to TRBJ1-1; D remains ambiguous. Trimming cost V 6 bases and J 1 base, with 9 bases left between them. Germline CDR1 and CDR2: WNHNN and SYGVQD (reference sequence). The CDR3 is 13 residues long.

This chain joins TRBV6-1 and TRBJ2-1, with unresolved D. Germline V gene lookup returns CDR1 MNHNS and CDR2 SASEGT. The CDR3 has 9 amino acids. Trimming shortened V by 6 bases and J by 14 bases, and 8 bases separated the two germline ends. Written as DNA, the CDR3 is TGTGCCAGCAGCGATCCCGAGTTCTTC. Amino acid sequence: CASSDPEFF.

The J gene is TRBJ2-3, the V gene TRBV7-3; maybe TRBD2 (5 bases). Trimming shortened V by 2 bases and J by 0 bases, and 15 bases separated the two germline ends. The CDR3 loop spans 17 amino acids. CDR1 SGHTA and CDR2 FQGTGA come from the germline V gene. CDR3 in DNA: TGTGCCAGCAGCTTAGTGGCGGGCTACCCTAGCACAGATACGCAGTATTTT. Amino acid sequence: CASSLVAGYPSTDTQYF.

This chain uses TRBV7-2 with TRBJ1-3; D is uncertain. The CDR3 is 14 amino acids. Germline values: CDR1 SGHTA, CDR2 FQGNSA. Trimming removed 4 bases from V and 2 bases from J, with 9 bases in between. The CDR3 coding sequence is TGTGCCAGCAGCTCCGACACAACTGGAAACACCATATATTTT. It codes for CASSSDTTGNTIYF. The complete variable domain, with remaining parts taken from reference TRBV7-2 and TRBJ1-3, reads GAGVSQSPSNKVTEKGKDVELRCDPISGHTALYWYRQSLGQGLEFLIYFQGNSAPDKSGLPSDRFSAERTGGSVSTLTIQRTQQEDSAVYLCASSSDTTGNTIYFGEGSWLTVV.

This clone was seen only a few times. V usage is TRBV5-1 and J usage is TRBJ1-1; D not resolved. CDR3 length equals 14 residues. Germline assignment: CDR1 SGHRS and CDR2 YFSETQ. V lost 3 bases and J 0 bases, leaving 9 bases between the germline ends. This CDR3 reads CASSSGDMNTEAFF. The DNA for the CDR3 is TGCGCCAGCAGCTCCGGGGATATGAACACTGAAGCTTTCTTT.

Note on this clone: Additional DNA sequences in this sample encode the identical CDR3. The chain uses TRBV18 and TRBJ2-1; the D gene is possibly TRBD1 (6 bases). Germline CDR1 and CDR2: KGHSH and LQKENI. The V end lost 3 bases, the J end lost 3 bases, and 9 bases lay between the germline ends. This CDR3 spans 14 amino acids. This chain's CDR3 is CASSPLDSYNEQFF. CDR3 DNA sequence: TGTGCCAGCTCACCCCTGGACAGCTACAATGAGCAGTTCTTC. The whole variable domain, remainder taken from reference TRBV18 and TRBJ2-1, is NAGVMQNPRHLVRRRGQEARLRCSPMKGHSHVYWYRQLPEEGLKFMVYLQKENIIDESGMPKERFSAEFPKEGPSILRIQQVVRGDSAAYFCASSPLDSYNEQFFGPGTRLTVL.